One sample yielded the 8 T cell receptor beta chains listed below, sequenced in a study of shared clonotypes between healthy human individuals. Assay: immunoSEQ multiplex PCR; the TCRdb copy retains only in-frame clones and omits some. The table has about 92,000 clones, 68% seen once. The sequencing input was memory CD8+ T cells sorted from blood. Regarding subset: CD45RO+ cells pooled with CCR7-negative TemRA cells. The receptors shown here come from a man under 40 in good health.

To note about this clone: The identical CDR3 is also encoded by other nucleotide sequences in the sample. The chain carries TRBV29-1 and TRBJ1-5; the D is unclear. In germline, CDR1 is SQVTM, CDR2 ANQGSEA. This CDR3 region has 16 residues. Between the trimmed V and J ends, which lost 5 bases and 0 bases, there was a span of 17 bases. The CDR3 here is CSVQVTARNSNQPQHF. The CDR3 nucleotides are TGCAGCGTTCAAGTAACGGCTCGTAATAGCAATCAGCCCCAGCATTTT. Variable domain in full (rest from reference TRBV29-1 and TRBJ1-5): SAVISQKPSRDICQRGTSLTIQCQVDSQVTMMFWYRQQPGQSLTLIATANQGSEATYESGFVIDKFPISRPNLTFSTLTVSNMSPEDSSIYLCSVQVTARNSNQPQHFGDGTRLSIL.

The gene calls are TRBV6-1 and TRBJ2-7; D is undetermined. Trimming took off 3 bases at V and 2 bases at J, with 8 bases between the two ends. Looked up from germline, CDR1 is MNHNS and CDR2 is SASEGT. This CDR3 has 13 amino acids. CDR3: CASSEDPTYEQYF. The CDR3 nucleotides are TGTGCCAGCAGTGAGGACCCAACCTACGAGCAGTACTTC.

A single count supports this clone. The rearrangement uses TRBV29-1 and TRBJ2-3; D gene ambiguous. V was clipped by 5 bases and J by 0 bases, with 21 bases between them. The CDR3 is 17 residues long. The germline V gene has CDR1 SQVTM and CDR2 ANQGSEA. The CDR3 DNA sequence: TGCAGCGTTAGTTTCTGGAACACACGATTCAGCACAGATACGCAGTATTTT. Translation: CSVSFWNTRFSTDTQYF.

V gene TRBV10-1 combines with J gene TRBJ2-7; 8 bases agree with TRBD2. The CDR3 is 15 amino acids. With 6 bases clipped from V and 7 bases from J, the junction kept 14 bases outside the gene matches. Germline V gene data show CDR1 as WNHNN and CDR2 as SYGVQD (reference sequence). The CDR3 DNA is TGCGCCAGCAGCAGCCACGAGCGGGAGCTAGGGGAGCAGTACTTC. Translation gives CASSSHERELGEQYF.

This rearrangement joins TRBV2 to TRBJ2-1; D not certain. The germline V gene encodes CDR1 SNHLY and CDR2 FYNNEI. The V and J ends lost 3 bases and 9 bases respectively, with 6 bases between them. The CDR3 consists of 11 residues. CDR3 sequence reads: CASSDPPEQFF. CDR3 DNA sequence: TGTGCCAGCAGTGATCCCCCTGAGCAGTTCTTC.

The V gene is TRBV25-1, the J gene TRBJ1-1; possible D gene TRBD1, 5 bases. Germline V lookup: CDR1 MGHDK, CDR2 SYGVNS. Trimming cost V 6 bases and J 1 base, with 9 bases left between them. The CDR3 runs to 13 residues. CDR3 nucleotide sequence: TGTGCCAGCAGCAAACAGGCGAACACTGAAGCTTTCTTT. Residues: CASSKQANTEAFF.

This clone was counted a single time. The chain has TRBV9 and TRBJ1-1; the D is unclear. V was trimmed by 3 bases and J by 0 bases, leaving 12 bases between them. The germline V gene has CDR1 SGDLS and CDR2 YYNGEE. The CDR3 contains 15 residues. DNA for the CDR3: TGTGCCAGCAGCGGAGGTGGGAGGCTGAACACTGAAGCTTTCTTT. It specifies CASSGGGRLNTEAFF.

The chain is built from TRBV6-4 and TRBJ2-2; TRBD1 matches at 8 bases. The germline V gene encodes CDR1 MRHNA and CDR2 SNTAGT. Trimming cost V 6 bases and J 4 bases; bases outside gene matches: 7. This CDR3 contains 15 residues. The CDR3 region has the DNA TGTGCCAGCAGACCGGGACAGGAGCCCACCGGGGAGCTGTTTTTT. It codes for CASRPGQEPTGELFF.